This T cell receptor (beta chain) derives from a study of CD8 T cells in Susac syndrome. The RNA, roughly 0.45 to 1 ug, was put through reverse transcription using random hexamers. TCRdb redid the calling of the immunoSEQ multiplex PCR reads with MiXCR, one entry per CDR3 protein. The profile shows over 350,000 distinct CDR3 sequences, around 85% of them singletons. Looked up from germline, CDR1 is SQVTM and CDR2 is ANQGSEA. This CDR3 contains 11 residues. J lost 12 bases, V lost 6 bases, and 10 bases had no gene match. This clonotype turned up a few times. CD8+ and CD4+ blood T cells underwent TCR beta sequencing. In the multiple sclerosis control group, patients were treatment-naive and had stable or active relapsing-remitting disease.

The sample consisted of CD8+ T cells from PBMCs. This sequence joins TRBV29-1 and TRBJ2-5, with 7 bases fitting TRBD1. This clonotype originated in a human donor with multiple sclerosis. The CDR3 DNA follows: TGCAGCGTAACCCTAACAGGGGTTGAGTACTTC. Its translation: CSVTLTGVEYF.